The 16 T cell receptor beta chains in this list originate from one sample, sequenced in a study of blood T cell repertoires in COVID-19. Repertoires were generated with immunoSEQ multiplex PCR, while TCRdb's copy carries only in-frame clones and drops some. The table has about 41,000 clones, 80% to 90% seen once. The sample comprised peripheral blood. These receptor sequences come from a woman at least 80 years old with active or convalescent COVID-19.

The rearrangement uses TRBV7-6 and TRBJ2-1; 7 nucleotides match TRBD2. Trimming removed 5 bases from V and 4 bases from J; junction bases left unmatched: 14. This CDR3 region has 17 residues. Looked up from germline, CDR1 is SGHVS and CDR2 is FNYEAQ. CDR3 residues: CASSPVVLAARYNEQFF. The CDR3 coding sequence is TGTGCCAGCAGCCCCGTGGTCCTAGCGGCTAGGTACAATGAGCAGTTCTTC.

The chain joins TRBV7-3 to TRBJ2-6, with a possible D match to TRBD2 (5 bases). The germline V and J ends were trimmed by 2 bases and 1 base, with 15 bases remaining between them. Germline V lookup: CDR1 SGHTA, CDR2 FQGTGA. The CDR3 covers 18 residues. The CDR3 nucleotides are TGTGCCAGCAGCTTATATGCGGGCGGCGGGTCTGGGGCCAACGTCCTGACTTTC. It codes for CASSLYAGGGSGANVLTF.

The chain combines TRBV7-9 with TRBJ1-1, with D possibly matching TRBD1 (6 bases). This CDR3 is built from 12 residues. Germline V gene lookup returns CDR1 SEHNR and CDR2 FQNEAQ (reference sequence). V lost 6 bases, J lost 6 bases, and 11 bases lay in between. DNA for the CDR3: TGTGCCAGCAGGACACAGGGTCCTGAAGCTTTCTTT. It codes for CASRTQGPEAFF. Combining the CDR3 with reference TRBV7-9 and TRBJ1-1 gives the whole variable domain DTGVSQNPRHKITKRGQNVTFRCDPISEHNRLYWYRQTLGQGPEFLTYFQNEAQLEKSRLLSDRFSAERPKGSFSTLEIQRTEQGDSAMYLCASRTQGPEAFFGQGTRLTVV.

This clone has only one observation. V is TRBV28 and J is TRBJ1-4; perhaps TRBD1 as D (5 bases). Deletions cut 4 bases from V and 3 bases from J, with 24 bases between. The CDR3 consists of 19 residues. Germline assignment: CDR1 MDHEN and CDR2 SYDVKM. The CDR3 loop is CASSSLQGAVWSANEKLFF. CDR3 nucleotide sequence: TGTGCCAGCAGTTCCCTGCAAGGGGCGGTTTGGTCAGCTAATGAAAAACTGTTTTTT.

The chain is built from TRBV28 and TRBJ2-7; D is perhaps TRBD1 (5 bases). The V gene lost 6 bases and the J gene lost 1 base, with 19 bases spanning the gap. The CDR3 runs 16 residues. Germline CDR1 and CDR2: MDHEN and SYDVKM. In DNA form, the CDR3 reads TGTGCCAGCAGCGAATCGGGTCAGGGCGGTTCCTACGAGCAGTACTTC. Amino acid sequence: CASSESGQGGSYEQYF.

The CDR3 nucleotides read TGCGCCAGCAGCCTATACGCGGGCAGAGGATATGGCTACACCTTC. It yields the protein CASSLYAGRGYGYTF. The chain recombines TRBV5-1 with TRBJ1-2; D remains unclear. The germline V and J ends were trimmed by 4 bases and 5 bases, with 18 bases remaining between them. The CDR3 spans 15 residues. CDR1 and CDR2 (germline): SGHRS, YFSETQ. Complete variable domain (other parts from reference TRBV5-1 and TRBJ1-2): KAGVTQTPRYLIKTRGQQVTLSCSPISGHRSVSWYQQTPGQGLQFLFEYFSETQRNKGNFPGRFSGRQFSNSRSEMNVSTLELGDSALYLCASSLYAGRGYGYTFGSGTRLTVV.

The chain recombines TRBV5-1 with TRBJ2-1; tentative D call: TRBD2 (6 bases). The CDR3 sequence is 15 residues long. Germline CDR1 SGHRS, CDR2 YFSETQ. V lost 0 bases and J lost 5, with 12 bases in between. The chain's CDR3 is CASSLDGSIHNEQFF. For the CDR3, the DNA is TGCGCCAGCAGCTTGGACGGGAGCATCCACAATGAGCAGTTCTTC.

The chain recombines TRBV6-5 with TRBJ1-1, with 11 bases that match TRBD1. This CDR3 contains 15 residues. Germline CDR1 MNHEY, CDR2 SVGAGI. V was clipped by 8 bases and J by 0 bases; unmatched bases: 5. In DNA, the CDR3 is TGTGCCAGCCGCCGGACAGGGGGCTTGAACACTGAAGCTTTCTTT. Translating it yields CASRRTGGLNTEAFF.

In nucleotides, the CDR3 is TGCGCCAGCTCCCCAGCGGGAGGGTTGGATGAGCAGTTCTTC. It translates to CASSPAGGLDEQFF. V is TRBV10-2 and J is TRBJ2-1; TRBD2 agrees at 10 bases. V lost 8 bases to trimming and J lost 8 bases; unmatched junction nucleotides: 9. Germline CDR1 and CDR2: WSHSY and SAAADI. This CDR3 has 14 amino acids.

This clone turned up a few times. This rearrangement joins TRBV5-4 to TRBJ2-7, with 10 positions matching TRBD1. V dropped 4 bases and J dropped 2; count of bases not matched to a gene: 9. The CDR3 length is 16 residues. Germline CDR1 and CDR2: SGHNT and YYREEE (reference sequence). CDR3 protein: CASSPNKGTGAYEQYF. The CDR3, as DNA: TGTGCCAGCAGCCCGAATAAGGGGACAGGGGCCTACGAGCAGTACTTC.

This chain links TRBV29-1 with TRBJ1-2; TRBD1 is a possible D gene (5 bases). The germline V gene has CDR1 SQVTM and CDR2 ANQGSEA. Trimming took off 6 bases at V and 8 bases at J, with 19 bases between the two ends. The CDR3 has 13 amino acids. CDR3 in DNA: TGCAGCGTCCATCAAGGGGTGCTGGAGGGCTACACCTTC. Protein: CSVHQGVLEGYTF.

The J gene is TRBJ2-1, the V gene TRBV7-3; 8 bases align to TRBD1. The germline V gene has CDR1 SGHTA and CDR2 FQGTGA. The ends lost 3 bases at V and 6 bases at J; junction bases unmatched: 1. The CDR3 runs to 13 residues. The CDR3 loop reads CASSFGQGNEQFF. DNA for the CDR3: TGTGCCAGCAGCTTTGGACAGGGCAATGAGCAGTTCTTC.

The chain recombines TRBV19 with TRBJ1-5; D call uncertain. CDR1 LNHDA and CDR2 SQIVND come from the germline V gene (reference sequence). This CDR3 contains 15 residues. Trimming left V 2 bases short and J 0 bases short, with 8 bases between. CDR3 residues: CASSIRGDSNQPQHF. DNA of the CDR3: TGTGCCAGTAGTATACGCGGTGATAGCAATCAGCCCCAGCATTTT.

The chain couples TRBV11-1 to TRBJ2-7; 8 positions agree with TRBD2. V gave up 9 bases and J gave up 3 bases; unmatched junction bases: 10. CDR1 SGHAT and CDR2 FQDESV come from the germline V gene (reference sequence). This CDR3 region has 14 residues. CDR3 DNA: TGTGCCAGTACACCGGGACTAGGTTACTACGAGCAGTACTTC. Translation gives CASTPGLGYYEQYF.

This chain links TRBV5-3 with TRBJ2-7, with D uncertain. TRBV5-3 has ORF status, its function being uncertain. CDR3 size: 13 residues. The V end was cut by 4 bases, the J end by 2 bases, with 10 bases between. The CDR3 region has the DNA TGTGCCAGAAGCGTATACATAACCTACGAGCAGTACTTC. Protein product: CARSVYITYEQYF.

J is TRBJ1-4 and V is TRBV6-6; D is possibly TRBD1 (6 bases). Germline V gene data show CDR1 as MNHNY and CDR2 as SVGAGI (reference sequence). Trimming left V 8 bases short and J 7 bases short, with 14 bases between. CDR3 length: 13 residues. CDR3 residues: CASRGGLSEKLFF. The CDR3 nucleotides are TGTGCCAGCCGCGGGGGCCTCAGTGAAAAACTGTTTTTT.